This is a list of T cell receptor beta chains from one sample in a study of monozygotic twins with cystic fibrosis. The assay was immunoSEQ multiplex PCR, and TCRdb's table has in-frame clones only and misses some. Among 25,000 to 30,000 clones listed, 96% were seen once. The sequenced sample consisted of blood. The receptors derive from a girl aged 2-10 years with cystic fibrosis. CDR3s include the opening cysteine and the closing phenylalanine or tryptophan. A D gene is named only where the DNA matches it firmly.

D,V,J,CDR3
-,TRBV7-3,TRBJ2-3,CASSLANPPDTQYF
-,TRBV20-1,TRBJ1-2,CSAIGGYTF
-,TRBV11-3,TRBJ2-5,CASSSTETQYF
TRBD2,TRBV4-1,TRBJ2-6,CASSPPLAGAGANVLTF
-,TRBV5-1,TRBJ2-2,CASSLVVGLDTGELFF
-,TRBV19,TRBJ1-5,CASSMGGINQPQHF
TRBD2,TRBV7-9,TRBJ2-7,CASSWGEGKSYEQYF
-,TRBV5-1,TRBJ1-1,CASSPGPNTEAFF
-,TRBV11-3,TRBJ2-2,CASSLGTPGTPYTGELFF
TRBD2,TRBV19,TRBJ2-1,CASSIRLAGGDNEQFF
-,TRBV2,TRBJ2-2,CASTAVRKTGELFF
TRBD1,TRBV2,TRBJ2-3,CASPGTGGKDTQYF
-,TRBV7-8,TRBJ2-5,CASSLGQRETQYF
-,TRBV6-4,TRBJ2-1,CASSLDEHNEQFF
TRBD1,TRBV6-1,TRBJ2-7,CASSPRTGGSYEQYF
TRBD2,TRBV29-1,TRBJ2-7,CSVVAGTHEQYF
-,TRBV6-1,TRBJ2-1,CASIRVGEQFF
-,TRBV5-1,TRBJ2-1,CASSLAVNEQFF
-,TRBV7-8,TRBJ1-1,CASSYIGMNTEAFF
-,TRBV5-1,TRBJ2-1,CASGRGGNNEQFF
-,TRBV6-6,TRBJ2-7,CASSRGNSYEQYF
TRBD1,TRBV4-1,TRBJ1-4,CASSEQGTNEKLFF
-,TRBV21-1,TRBJ2-5,CASSQGLGGSGEETQYF
-,TRBV30,TRBJ1-2,CAWRYLRNYGYTF
-,TRBV9,TRBJ2-6,CASSVEISGANVLTF
-,TRBV15,TRBJ2-7,CATSSNSGAYEQYF
-,TRBV19,TRBJ1-5,CASSIVESSFYQPQHF
-,TRBV9,TRBJ1-1,CASSVGMNTEAFF
-,TRBV14,TRBJ1-2,CASSRRAGEVGGPPWGYTF
TRBD1,TRBV7-9,TRBJ2-2,CASSTRPGQVNTGELFF
-,TRBV30,TRBJ1-2,CAWSRTRAGANYGYTF
-,TRBV25-1,TRBJ2-7,CASSPSTPGTRGWEQYF
TRBD1,TRBV5-5,TRBJ2-7,CASSLGTGGEQYF
-,TRBV2,TRBJ2-3,CAGRDESSTDTQYF
TRBD1,TRBV27,TRBJ2-5,CASRADRSVVQETQYF
-,TRBV15,TRBJ1-1,CATSRLTVEAFF
-,TRBV5-6,TRBJ2-7,CASSLASSVPQQYF
-,TRBV30,TRBJ1-1,CAWRNGNSEAFF
TRBD1,TRBV5-1,TRBJ1-3,CASSLGTGPNSGNTIYF
-,TRBV7-9,TRBJ2-7,CASSPGPMASYEQYF
-,TRBV27,TRBJ2-7,CASSSPGFAAGRPYEQYF
-,TRBV19,TRBJ1-1,CASSIVADTEAFF
-,TRBV5-5,TRBJ1-2,CASSLVSRGVVGGYTF
-,TRBV4-1,TRBJ1-1,CASSQPGLHTEAFF
TRBD1,TRBV29-1,TRBJ1-2,CSVGGTDIYGYTF
-,TRBV28,TRBJ2-5,CASRRRDPGGTQYF
-,TRBV4-1,TRBJ2-7,CASSPGAVYEQYF
-,TRBV25-1,TRBJ1-2,CASSISFGGGGYGYTF
-,TRBV19,TRBJ2-1,CASSMLRGARNEQFF
TRBD1,TRBV5-8,TRBJ2-2,CASSLEGGRRELFF
TRBD2,TRBV29-1,TRBJ2-7,CSVEFSGLAGSYEQYF
TRBD2,TRBV2,TRBJ2-3,CASTLRPSGGTDTQYF
TRBD2,TRBV19,TRBJ2-2,CASRARGGRAFTGELFF
-,TRBV2,TRBJ1-4,CASSGVGGAGEKLFF
-,TRBV15,TRBJ2-7,CATSRVTRYEQYF
-,TRBV9,TRBJ1-3,CASSPSSSGNTIYF
-,TRBV6-6,TRBJ2-3,CASSPTGHTDTQYF